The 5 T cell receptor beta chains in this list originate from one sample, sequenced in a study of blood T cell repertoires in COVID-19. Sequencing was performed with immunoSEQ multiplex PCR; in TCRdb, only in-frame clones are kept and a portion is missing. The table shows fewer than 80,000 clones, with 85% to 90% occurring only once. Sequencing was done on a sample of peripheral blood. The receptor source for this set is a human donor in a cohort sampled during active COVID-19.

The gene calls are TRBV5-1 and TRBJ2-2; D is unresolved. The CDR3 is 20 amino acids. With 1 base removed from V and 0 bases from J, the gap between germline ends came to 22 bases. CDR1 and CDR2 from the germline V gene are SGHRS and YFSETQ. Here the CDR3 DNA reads TGCGCCAGCAGCTTGTTTGGGTCCGCAGGCGCCTCCGCGAACACCGGGGAGCTGTTTTTT. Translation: CASSLFGSAGASANTGELFF.

The CDR3 nucleotides are TGTGCCTGGACAGGGGCGGGAGATACGCAGTATTTT. Residues: CAWTGAGDTQYF. The chain carries TRBV30 and TRBJ2-3, with D maybe TRBD1 (6 bases). Germline V lookup: CDR1 GTSNPN, CDR2 SVGIG (reference sequence). V lost 4 bases and J lost 5, with 10 bases in between. The CDR3 spans 12 residues. Full variable domain (outside the CDR3, taken from reference TRBV30 and TRBJ2-3): SQTIHQWPATLVQPVGSPLSLECTVEGTSNPNLYWYRQAAGRGLQLLFYSVGIGQISSEVPQNLSASRPQDRQFILSSKKLLLSDSGFYLCAWTGAGDTQYFGPGTRLTVL.

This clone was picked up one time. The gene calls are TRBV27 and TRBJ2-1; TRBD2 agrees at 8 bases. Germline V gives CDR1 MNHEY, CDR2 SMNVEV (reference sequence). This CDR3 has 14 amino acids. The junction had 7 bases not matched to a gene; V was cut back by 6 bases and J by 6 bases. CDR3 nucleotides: TGTGCCAGCAGGCTGGGACTAGAGGCCAATGAGCAGTTCTTC. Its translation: CASRLGLEANEQFF.

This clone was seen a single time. As DNA, the CDR3 is TGTGCCAGCAGCTTACTCGGGGAGGGCCGGGCCTACAATGAGCAGTTCTTC. It specifies CASSLLGEGRAYNEQFF. This chain joins TRBV5-6 and TRBJ2-1, with TRBD2 matching over 7 bases. The CDR3 totals 17 residues. Germline V lookup: CDR1 SGHDT, CDR2 YYEEEE. V was clipped by 2 bases and J by 2 bases; unmatched bases: 10.

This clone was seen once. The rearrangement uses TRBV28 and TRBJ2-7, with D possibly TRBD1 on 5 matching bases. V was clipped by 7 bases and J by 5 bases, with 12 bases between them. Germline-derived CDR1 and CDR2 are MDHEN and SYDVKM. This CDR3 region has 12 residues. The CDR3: CASTLGRDEQYF. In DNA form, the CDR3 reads TGTGCCAGCACCTTGGGCAGGGACGAGCAGTACTTC. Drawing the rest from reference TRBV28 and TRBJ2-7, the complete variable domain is DVKVTQSSRYLVKRTGEKVFLECVQDMDHENMFWYRQDPGLGLRLIYFSYDVKMKEKGDIPEGYSVSREKKERFSLILESASTNQTSMYLCASTLGRDEQYFGPGTRLTVT.